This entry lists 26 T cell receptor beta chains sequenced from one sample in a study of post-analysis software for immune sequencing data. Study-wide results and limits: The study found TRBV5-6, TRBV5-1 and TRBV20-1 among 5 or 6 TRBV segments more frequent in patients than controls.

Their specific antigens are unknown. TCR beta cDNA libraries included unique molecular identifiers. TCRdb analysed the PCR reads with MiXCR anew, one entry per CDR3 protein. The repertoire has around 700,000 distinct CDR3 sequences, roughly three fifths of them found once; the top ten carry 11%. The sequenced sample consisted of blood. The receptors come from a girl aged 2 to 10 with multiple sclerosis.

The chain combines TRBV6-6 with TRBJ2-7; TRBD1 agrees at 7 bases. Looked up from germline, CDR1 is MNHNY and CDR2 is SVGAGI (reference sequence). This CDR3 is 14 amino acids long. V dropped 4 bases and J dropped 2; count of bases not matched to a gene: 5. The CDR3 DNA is TGTGCCAGCAGTTGCGAGGGGGCCACCTACGAGCAGTACTTC. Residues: CASSCEGATYEQYF.

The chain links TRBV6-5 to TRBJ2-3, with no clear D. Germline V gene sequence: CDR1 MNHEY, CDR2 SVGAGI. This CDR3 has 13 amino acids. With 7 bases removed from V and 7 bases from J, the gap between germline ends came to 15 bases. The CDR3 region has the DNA TGTGCCAGCATTGGGCTTGATGGGAATACGCAGTATTTT. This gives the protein CASIGLDGNTQYF.

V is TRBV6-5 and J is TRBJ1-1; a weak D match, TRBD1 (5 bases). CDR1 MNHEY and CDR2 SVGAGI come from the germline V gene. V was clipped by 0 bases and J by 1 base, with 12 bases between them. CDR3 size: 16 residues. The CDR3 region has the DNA TGTGCCAGCAGTTACTCGGGGGGACTCCGGAACACTGAAGCTTTCTTT. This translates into CASSYSGGLRNTEAFF.

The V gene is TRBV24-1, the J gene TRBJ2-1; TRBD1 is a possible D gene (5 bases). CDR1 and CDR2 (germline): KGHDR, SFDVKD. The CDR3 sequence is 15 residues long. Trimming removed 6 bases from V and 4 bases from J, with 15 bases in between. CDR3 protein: CATSPGQGGYNEQFF. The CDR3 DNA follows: TGTGCCACCAGTCCCGGGCAGGGCGGATACAATGAGCAGTTCTTC.

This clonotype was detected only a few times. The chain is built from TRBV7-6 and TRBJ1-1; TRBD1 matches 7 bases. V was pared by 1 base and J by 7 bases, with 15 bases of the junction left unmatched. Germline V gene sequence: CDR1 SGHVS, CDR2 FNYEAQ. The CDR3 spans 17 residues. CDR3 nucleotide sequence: TGTGCCAGCAGCTTAGTATCGACAGGGAAGGGAAGATTTGAAGCTTTCTTT. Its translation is CASSLVSTGKGRFEAFF.

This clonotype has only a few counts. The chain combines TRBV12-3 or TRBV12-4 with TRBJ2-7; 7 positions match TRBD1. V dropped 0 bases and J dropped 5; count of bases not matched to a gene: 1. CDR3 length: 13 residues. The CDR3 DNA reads TGTGCCAGCAGTTTAGCGCAGGGGGACGAGCAGTACTTC. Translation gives CASSLAQGDEQYF.

The CDR3 region is CSVRGGTEETQYF. CDR3 in DNA: TGCAGCGTCCGAGGAGGGACAGAAGAGACCCAGTACTTC. V gene TRBV29-1 combines with J gene TRBJ2-5, with D perhaps TRBD1 (7 bases). V was shortened by 6 bases and J by 3 bases, with 14 bases between the two germline ends. The CDR3 extends over 13 amino acids. Germline CDR1 and CDR2: SQVTM and ANQGSEA.

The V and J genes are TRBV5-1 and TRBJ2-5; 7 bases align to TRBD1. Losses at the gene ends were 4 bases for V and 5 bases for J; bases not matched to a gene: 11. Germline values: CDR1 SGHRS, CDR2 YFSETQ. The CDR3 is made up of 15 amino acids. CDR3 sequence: CASSTTGYDTETQYF. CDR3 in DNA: TGCGCCAGCAGCACGACAGGGTACGATACGGAGACCCAGTACTTC.

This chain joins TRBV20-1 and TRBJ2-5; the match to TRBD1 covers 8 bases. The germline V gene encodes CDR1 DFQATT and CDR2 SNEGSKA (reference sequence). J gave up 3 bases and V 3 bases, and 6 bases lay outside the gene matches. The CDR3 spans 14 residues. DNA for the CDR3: TGCAGTGCTAGCAAGGACAGGGCGGAAGAGACCCAGTACTTC. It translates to CSASKDRAEETQYF.

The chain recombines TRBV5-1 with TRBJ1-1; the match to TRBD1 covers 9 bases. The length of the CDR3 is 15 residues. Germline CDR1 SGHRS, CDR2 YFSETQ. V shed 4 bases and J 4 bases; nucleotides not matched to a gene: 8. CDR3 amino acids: CASSETGGGGTEAFF. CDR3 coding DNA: TGCGCCAGCAGCGAAACAGGGGGCGGGGGCACTGAAGCTTTCTTT. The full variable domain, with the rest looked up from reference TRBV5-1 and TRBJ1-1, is KAGVTQTPRYLIKTRGQQVTLSCSPISGHRSVSWYQQTPGQGLQFLFEYFSETQRNKGNFPGRFSGRQFSNSRSEMNVSTLELGDSALYLCASSETGGGGTEAFFGQGTRLTVV.

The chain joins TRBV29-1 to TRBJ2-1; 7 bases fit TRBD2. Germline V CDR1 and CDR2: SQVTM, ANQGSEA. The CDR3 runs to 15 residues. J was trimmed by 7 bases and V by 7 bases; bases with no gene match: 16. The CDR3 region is CSGRKRWEGLNEQFF. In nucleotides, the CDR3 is TGCAGCGGCAGAAAGCGGTGGGAGGGCCTTAATGAGCAGTTCTTC.

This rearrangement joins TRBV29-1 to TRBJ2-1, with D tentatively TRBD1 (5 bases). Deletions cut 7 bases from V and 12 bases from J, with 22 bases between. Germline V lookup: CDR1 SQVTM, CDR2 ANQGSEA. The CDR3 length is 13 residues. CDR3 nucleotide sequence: TGCAGCGCCTCGGACACTGAGATGAACGGGCAGTTCTTC. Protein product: CSASDTEMNGQFF.

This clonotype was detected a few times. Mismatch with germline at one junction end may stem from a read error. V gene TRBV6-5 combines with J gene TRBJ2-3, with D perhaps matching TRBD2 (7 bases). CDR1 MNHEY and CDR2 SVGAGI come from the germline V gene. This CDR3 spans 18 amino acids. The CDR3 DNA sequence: TGTGTCAGCAGTTACTCGATTACGGGGGGCCCCCCCACAGATACGCAGTATTTT. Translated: CVSSYSITGGPPTDTQYF.

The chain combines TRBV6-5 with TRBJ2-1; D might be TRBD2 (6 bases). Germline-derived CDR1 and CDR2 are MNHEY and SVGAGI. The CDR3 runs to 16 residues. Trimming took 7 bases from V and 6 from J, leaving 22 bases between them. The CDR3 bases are TGTGCCAGCACCCGACTAGTGGGGGACGTAGGCAATGAGCAGTTCTTC. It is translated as CASTRLVGDVGNEQFF.

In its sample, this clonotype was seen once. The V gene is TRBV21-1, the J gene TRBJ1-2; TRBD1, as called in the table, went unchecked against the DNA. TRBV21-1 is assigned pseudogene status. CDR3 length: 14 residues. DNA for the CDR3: TGTGCCAGCAGCAAATCAGGGACGAACTATGGCTACACCTTC. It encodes CASSKSGTNYGYTF.

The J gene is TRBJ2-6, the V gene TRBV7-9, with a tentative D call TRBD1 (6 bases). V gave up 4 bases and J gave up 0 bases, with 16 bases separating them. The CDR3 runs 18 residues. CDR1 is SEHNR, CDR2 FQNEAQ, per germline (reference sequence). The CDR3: CASSWPDGGPSGANVLTF. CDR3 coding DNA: TGTGCCAGCAGCTGGCCGGATGGGGGCCCCTCTGGGGCCAACGTCCTGACTTTC.

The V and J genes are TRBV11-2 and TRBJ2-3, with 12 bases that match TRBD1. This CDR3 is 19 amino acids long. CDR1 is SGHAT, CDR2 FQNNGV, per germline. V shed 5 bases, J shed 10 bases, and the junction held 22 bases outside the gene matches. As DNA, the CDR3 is TGTGCCAGCAGCACACGGATAAAGGGGGGACAGGGGGCTCCTATGGCGCAGTATTTT. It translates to CASSTRIKGGQGAPMAQYF.

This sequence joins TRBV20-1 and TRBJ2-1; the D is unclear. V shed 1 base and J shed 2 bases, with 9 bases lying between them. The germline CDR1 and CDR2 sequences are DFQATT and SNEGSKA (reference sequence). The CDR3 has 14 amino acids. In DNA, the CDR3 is TGCAGTGCTAGAGCCTCCGGGCCCTACAATGAGCAGTTCTTC. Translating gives CSARASGPYNEQFF.

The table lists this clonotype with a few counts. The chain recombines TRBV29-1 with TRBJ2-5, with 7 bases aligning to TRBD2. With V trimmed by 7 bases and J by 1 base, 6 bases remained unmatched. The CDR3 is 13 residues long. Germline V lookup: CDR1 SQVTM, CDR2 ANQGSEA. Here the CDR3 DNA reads TGCAGCGCTAAACCTAGCGGCCAAGAGACCCAGTACTTC. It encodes CSAKPSGQETQYF.

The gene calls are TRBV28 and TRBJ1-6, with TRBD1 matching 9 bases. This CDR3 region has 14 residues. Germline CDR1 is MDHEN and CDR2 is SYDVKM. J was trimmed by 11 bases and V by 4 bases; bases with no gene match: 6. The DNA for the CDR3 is TGTGCCAGCAGTTCACCGGGACAGGGAACACCCCTCCACTTT. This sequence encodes CASSSPGQGTPLHF.

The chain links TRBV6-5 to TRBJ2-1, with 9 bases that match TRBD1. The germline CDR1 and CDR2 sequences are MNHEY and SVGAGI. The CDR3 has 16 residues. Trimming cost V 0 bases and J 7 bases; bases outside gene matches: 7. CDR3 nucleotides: TGTGCCAGCAGTTACTCGAAGGGACAGGGTGATAATGAGCAGTTCTTC. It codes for CASSYSKGQGDNEQFF.

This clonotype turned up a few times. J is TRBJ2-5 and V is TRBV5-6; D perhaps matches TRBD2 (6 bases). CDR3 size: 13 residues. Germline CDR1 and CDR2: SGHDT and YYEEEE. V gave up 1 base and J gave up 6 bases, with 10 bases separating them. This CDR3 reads CASSLLRGKTQYF. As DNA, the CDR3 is TGTGCCAGCAGCTTGCTCCGGGGGAAGACCCAGTACTTC. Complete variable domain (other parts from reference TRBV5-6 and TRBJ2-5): DAGVTQSPTHLIKTRGQQVTLRCSPKSGHDTVSWYQQALGQGPQFIFQYYEEEERQRGNFPDRFSGHQFPNYSSELNVNALLLGDSALYLCASSLLRGKTQYFGPGTRLLVL.

The DNA of the CDR3 is TGTGCCAGCAGCGTGGACCCTAGCGGGGGTGTAACAGATACGCAGTATTTT. It is translated as CASSVDPSGGVTDTQYF. The J gene is TRBJ2-3, the V gene TRBV9; TRBD2 matches 10 bases. V was pared by 2 bases and J by 3 bases, with 9 bases of the junction left unmatched. The CDR3 length is 17 residues. CDR1 SGDLS and CDR2 YYNGEE come from the germline V gene. Filled out from reference TRBV9 and TRBJ2-3, the complete variable domain reads DSGVTQTPKHLITATGQRVTLRCSPRSGDLSVYWYQQSLDQGLQFLIQYYNGEERAKGNILERFSAQQFPDLHSELNLSSLELGDSALYFCASSVDPSGGVTDTQYFGPGTRLTVL.

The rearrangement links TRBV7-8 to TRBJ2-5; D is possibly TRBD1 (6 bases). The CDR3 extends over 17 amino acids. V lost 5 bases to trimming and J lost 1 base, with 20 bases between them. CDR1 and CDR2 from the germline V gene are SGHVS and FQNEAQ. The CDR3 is CASSTVSGTTIQETQYF. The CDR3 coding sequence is TGTGCCAGCAGCACAGTCTCCGGGACAACCATCCAAGAGACCCAGTACTTC.

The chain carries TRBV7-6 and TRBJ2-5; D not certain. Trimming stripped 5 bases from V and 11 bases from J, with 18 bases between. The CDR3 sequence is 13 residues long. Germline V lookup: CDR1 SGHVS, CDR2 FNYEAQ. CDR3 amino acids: CASSPVPASGQYF. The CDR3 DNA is TGTGCCAGCAGCCCCGTCCCAGCTTCCGGGCAGTACTTC.

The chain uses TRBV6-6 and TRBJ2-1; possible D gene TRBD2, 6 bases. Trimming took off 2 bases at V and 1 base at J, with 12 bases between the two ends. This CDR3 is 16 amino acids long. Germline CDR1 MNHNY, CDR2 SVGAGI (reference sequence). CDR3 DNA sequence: TGTGCCAGCAGTTACGGGGGGAGTAGATCCTACAATGAGCAGTTCTTC. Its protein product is CASSYGGSRSYNEQFF.